The next 15 T cell receptor beta chains were all read from a single sample in a study of graft-versus-host responses after intestinal transplantation. Clones were sequenced by immunoSEQ multiplex PCR, and TCRdb holds only the in-frame ones, with some missing. The sample has about 45,000 clones; about 91% are singletons. The source was PBMCs, collected 524 days after transplant. The receptor set was obtained from a human patient who received an intestinal transplant, so some T cells may come from the graft donor.

In its sample, this clone was seen once. The chain has TRBV7-3 and TRBJ2-5; 7 nucleotides match TRBD1. Unmatched junction bases numbered 3, after V lost 3 bases and J lost 5 bases. This CDR3 contains 13 residues. Looked up from germline, CDR1 is SGHTA and CDR2 is FQGTGA. CDR3 loop: CASSFGQAETQYF. CDR3 nucleotide sequence: TGTGCCAGCAGCTTCGGACAGGCGGAGACCCAGTACTTC. Full variable domain (outside the CDR3, taken from reference TRBV7-3 and TRBJ2-5): GAGVSQTPSNKVTEKGKYVELRCDPISGHTALYWYRQSLGQGPEFLIYFQGTGAADDSGLPNDRFFAVRPEGSVSTLKIQRTERGDSAVYLCASSFGQAETQYFGPGTRLLVL.

The rearrangement uses TRBV6-1 and TRBJ1-1, with D possibly being TRBD1 (5 bases). CDR1 MNHNS and CDR2 SASEGT come from the germline V gene. The CDR3 consists of 14 residues. V dropped 5 bases and J dropped 4 bases, with 14 bases sitting between them. In DNA form, the CDR3 reads TGTGCCAGCAGTTATGGGGCAGGAGGCACTGAAGCTTTCTTT. As protein: CASSYGAGGTEAFF.

The gene calls are TRBV6-1 and TRBJ2-3, with D unresolved. The germline V gene encodes CDR1 MNHNS and CDR2 SASEGT. Trimming took off 2 bases at V and 1 base at J, with 7 bases between the two ends. The CDR3 is 14 residues long. Here the CDR3 reads CASSEYGGTDTQYF. The CDR3 nucleotides read TGTGCCAGCAGTGAATATGGGGGCACAGATACGCAGTATTTT.

The chain links TRBV7-2 to TRBJ2-3; D ambiguous. This CDR3 has 17 amino acids. V dropped 4 bases and J dropped 4 bases, with 21 bases sitting between them. The germline V gene encodes CDR1 SGHTA and CDR2 FQGNSA. This CDR3 is CASSSLSTIPTSDTQYF. Here the CDR3 DNA reads TGTGCCAGCAGCTCCCTTTCGACAATCCCGACGTCAGATACGCAGTATTTT.

The gene calls are TRBV7-9 and TRBJ1-2; 9 bases line up with TRBD1. Germline V lookup: CDR1 SEHNR, CDR2 FQNEAQ (reference sequence). V trimming: 1 base; J trimming: 7 bases; junction bases outside the gene matches: 7. This CDR3 has 15 amino acids. CDR3 loop: CASSLVGQGKSGYTF. CDR3 bases: TGTGCCAGCAGCTTAGTTGGACAGGGGAAGAGTGGCTACACCTTC.

The chain couples TRBV7-2 to TRBJ1-6, with 7 bases lining up with TRBD1. This CDR3 spans 15 amino acids. The germline V gene encodes CDR1 SGHTA and CDR2 FQGNSA. V gave up 6 bases and J gave up 2 bases; unmatched junction bases: 4. The CDR3 bases are TGTGCCAGCAGTCGTGACAGGGCCTATAATTCACCCCTCCACTTT. This codes for CASSRDRAYNSPLHF.

The chain employs TRBV14 and TRBJ2-2, with D tentatively TRBD1 or TRBD2 (5 bases each). Trimming cost V 1 base and J 8 bases, with 17 bases left between them. The CDR3 has 16 amino acids. The V gene's germline CDR1 is SGHDN and CDR2 FVKESK. CDR3 in DNA: TGTGCCAGCAGCCAAGGCATCGGGGCGTTAGAGGGGGAGCTGTTTTTT. It codes for CASSQGIGALEGELFF.

The CDR3 spells CASSFGLAGDHEQFF. In DNA, the CDR3 is TGTGCCAGCAGCTTCGGACTAGCGGGAGACCATGAGCAGTTCTTC. The chain combines TRBV7-2 with TRBJ2-1; 13 bases align to TRBD2. The CDR3 has 15 amino acids. With 3 bases clipped from V and 8 bases from J, the junction kept 4 bases outside the gene matches. Per the germline V gene, CDR1 is SGHTA and CDR2 is FQGNSA.

The genes are TRBV6-1 and TRBJ2-3; TRBD2 agrees at 8 bases. With V trimmed by 3 bases and J by 0 bases, 5 bases remained unmatched. This CDR3 comprises 16 residues. Germline CDR1 and CDR2: MNHNS and SASEGT. This CDR3 is CASSDLASGSTDTQYF. The DNA for the CDR3 is TGTGCCAGCAGTGATTTGGCTAGCGGGAGCACAGATACGCAGTATTTT.

This chain links TRBV2 with TRBJ2-1; TRBD2 matches at 12 bases. Germline CDR1 is SNHLY and CDR2 is FYNNEI. The CDR3 runs to 15 residues. With V trimmed by 7 bases and J by 2 bases, 3 bases remained unmatched. The CDR3 sequence: CASKWTSGAYNEQFF. The CDR3 DNA reads TGTGCCAGCAAGTGGACTAGCGGGGCCTACAATGAGCAGTTCTTC.

V usage is TRBV4-2 and J usage is TRBJ1-5; perhaps TRBD1 as D (6 bases). This CDR3 is 15 amino acids long. CDR1 LGHNA and CDR2 YNFKEQ come from the germline V gene. V dropped 0 bases and J dropped 5 bases, with 11 bases sitting between them. The CDR3: CASSQDWQGHQPQHF. The CDR3 region has the DNA TGTGCCAGCAGCCAAGATTGGCAGGGGCATCAGCCCCAGCATTTT.

J is TRBJ2-2 and V is TRBV13; D call uncertain. In germline, CDR1 is PRHDT, CDR2 FYEKMQ (reference sequence). The CDR3 runs 12 residues. V was clipped by 0 bases and J by 7 bases, with 3 bases between them. This CDR3 reads CASSLGGGELFF. The CDR3 DNA follows: TGTGCCAGCAGCTTAGGGGGCGGGGAGCTGTTTTTT.

The gene calls are TRBV19 and TRBJ1-1; D is possibly TRBD1 (6 bases). The CDR3 is 16 amino acids. Germline V CDR1 and CDR2: LNHDA, SQIVND (reference sequence). The V end lost 5 bases, the J end lost 0 bases, and 16 bases lay between the germline ends. The CDR3: CASSLTGTYMNTEAFF. The CDR3 DNA sequence: TGTGCCAGTAGTTTAACCGGGACATATATGAACACTGAAGCTTTCTTT.

Points on this clone: The junction does not match germline at one end; this may be a read error. At the DNA level, this CDR3 is encoded by other sequences in the same sample as well. V gene TRBV28 combines with J gene TRBJ1-1; 11 bases align to TRBD1. The CDR3 has 15 residues. Looked up from germline, CDR1 is MDHEN and CDR2 is SYDVKM. CDR3 in DNA: TGTGCCAGCAGTGAGGGACAGGGGGGTTTAGGTGAAGCCTTCTTT. This gives the protein CASSEGQGGLGEAFF.

V is TRBV5-1 and J is TRBJ2-7, with TRBD1 matching over 10 bases. The CDR3 totals 14 residues. V gave up 3 bases and J gave up 5 bases; unmatched junction bases: 5. Per the germline V gene, CDR1 is SGHRS and CDR2 is YFSETQ. The CDR3 region is CASSSGQGRHEQYF. DNA of the CDR3: TGCGCCAGCAGCTCGGGACAGGGGCGACACGAGCAGTACTTC.